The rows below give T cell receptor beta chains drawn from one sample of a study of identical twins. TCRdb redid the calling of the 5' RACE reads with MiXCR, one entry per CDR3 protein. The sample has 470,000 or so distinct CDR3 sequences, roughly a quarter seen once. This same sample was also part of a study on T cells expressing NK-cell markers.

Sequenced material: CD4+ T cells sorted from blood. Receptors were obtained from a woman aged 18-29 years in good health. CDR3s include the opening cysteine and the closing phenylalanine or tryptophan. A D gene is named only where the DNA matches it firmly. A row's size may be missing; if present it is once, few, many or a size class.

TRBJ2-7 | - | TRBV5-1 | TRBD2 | CASSLTAGAPDLYEQYF | TGCGCCAGCAGCTTGACAGCGGGGGCCCCTGATTTATACGAGCAGTACTTC
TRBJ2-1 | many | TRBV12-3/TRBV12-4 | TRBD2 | CASSFVSGSSYNEQFF | TGTGCCAGCAGTTTTGTTAGCGGGAGCTCCTACAATGAGCAGTTCTTC
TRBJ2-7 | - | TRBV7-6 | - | CASSLAGDSIYEQYF | TGTGCCAGCAGCTTAGCAGGGGACTCAATCTACGAGCAGTACTTC
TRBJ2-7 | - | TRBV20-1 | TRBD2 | CSAASGTSGTYEQYF | TGCAGTGCTGCCTCCGGGACTAGCGGGACCTACGAGCAGTACTTC
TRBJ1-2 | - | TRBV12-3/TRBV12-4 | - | CASTKQESSYGYTF | TGTGCCAGCACCAAACAGGAGTCGAGCTATGGCTACACCTTC
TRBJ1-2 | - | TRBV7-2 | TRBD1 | CASSPSQGGLYGYTF | TGTGCCAGCAGCCCCAGCCAGGGGGGATTATATGGCTACACCTTC
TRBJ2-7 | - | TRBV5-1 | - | CASSSTGRTEQYF | TGCGCCAGCAGCTCAACGGGACGCACCGAGCAGTACTTC
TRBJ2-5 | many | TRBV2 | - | CASSDNGAETQYF | TGTGCCAGCAGTGATAACGGTGCAGAGACCCAGTACTTC
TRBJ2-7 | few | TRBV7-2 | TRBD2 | CASSLDASGTSYEQYF | TGTGCCAGCAGCTTAGACGCTAGCGGGACGTCCTACGAGCAGTACTTC
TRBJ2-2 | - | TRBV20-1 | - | CSARVSRGGGSGELFF | TGCAGTGCTAGAGTCTCACGCGGAGGGGGCTCCGGGGAGCTGTTTTTT
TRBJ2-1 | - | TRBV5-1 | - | CASSLEPGLGNEQFF | TGCGCCAGCAGCTTGGAGCCCGGGTTGGGCAATGAGCAGTTCTTC
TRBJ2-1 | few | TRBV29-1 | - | CSVGGLAYNEQFF | TGCAGCGTTGGCGGGTTGGCCTACAATGAGCAGTTCTTC
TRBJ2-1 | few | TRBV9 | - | CASSVNGINEQFF | TGTGCCAGCAGCGTAAACGGGATTAATGAGCAGTTCTTC
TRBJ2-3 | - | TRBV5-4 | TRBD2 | CASSDGTREDTQYF | TGTGCCAGCAGCGACGGGACTAGAGAAGATACGCAGTATTTT
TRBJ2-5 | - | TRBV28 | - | CASSLIGSRRETQYF | TGTGCCAGCAGTTTAATCGGGTCTAGAAGAGAGACCCAGTACTTC
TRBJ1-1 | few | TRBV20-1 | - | CSAVDWRAEAFF | TGCAGTGCTGTAGACTGGAGGGCTGAAGCTTTCTTT
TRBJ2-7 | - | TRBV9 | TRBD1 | CASSGRDRGPHNYEQYF | TGTGCCAGCAGCGGCCGGGACAGGGGCCCTCACAACTACGAGCAGTACTTC
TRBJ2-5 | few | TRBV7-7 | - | CASGGGNPQETQYF | TGTGCTAGCGGAGGGGGAAACCCCCAAGAGACCCAGTACTTC
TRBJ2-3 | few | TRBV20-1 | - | CSAMFGTTDTQYF | TGCAGTGCTATGTTTGGGACCACAGATACGCAGTATTTT
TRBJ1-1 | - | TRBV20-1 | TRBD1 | CSAVGQGFTEAFF | TGCAGTGCGGTCGGACAGGGGTTCACTGAAGCTTTCTTT
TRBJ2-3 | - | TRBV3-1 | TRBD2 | CASSRKTSASTDTQYF | TGTGCCAGCAGCCGTAAGACTAGCGCCTCCACAGATACGCAGTATTTT
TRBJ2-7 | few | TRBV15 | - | CATSREKTGTRFYEQYF | TGTGCCACCAGCAGAGAAAAAACCGGGACACGATTTTACGAGCAGTACTTC